Presented here are 25 T cell receptor beta chains from one specimen sequenced in a study of blood T cells in healthy people across ages. Then a second PCR, running about 6 to 12 cycles, was carried out with a sample-barcoded 5' primer and a J-beta primer mix. MiXCR was run by TCRdb on the 5' RACE reads, yielding one entry per CDR3 protein. The sample yields about 620,000 distinct CDR3 sequences, around 21% seen once. What was sequenced was blood. All receptors derive from a man between 65 and 79 years old in good health.

This clonotype turned up a few times. The chain recombines TRBV28 with TRBJ2-7; tentatively, D is TRBD1 or TRBD2 (5 bases each). V lost 6 bases and J lost 5, with 17 bases in between. This CDR3 comprises 14 residues. Germline V lookup: CDR1 MDHEN, CDR2 SYDVKM. This CDR3 is CASRKTGGGHEQYF. In nucleotides, the CDR3 is TGTGCCAGCAGGAAAACCGGTGGGGGACACGAGCAGTACTTC.

In the case of this clonotype: Its ends do not fully match the called genes, so a read error is possible. The chain recombines TRBV6-1 with TRBJ1-1; D unresolved. CDR3 length equals 14 residues. Germline lookup yields CDR1 MNHNS and CDR2 SASEGT. CDR3: CASTLSPYTNEALF. The CDR3 DNA is TGTGCCAGCACCCTGTCCCCCTATACGAATGAAGCTCTCTTT.

This chain uses TRBV7-9 with TRBJ2-1, with 10 bases that match TRBD2. Trimming at V came to 3 bases and at J to 6 bases, leaving 5 bases not matched to a gene. From germline, CDR1 is SEHNR and CDR2 FQNEAQ (reference sequence). The CDR3 extends over 15 amino acids. CDR3 DNA sequence: TGTGCCAGCAGCTTTAGGACTAGCGGTTGCAATGAGCAGTTCTTC. Translated: CASSFRTSGCNEQFF.

The rearrangement joins TRBV3-1 to TRBJ2-2, with D tentatively TRBD1 (5 bases). V dropped 1 base and J dropped 7 bases, with 10 bases sitting between them. CDR1 and CDR2 (germline): LGHDT, YNNKEL (reference sequence). This CDR3 region has 14 residues. The CDR3 protein is CASSQGGRVGELFF. The CDR3 DNA is TGTGCCAGCAGCCAAGGAGGCAGGGTCGGGGAGCTGTTTTTT.

The rearrangement joins TRBV4-1 to TRBJ2-1; no definite D call. With 3 bases removed from V and 1 base from J, the gap between germline ends came to 13 bases. The germline gives CDR1 MGHRA, CDR2 YSYEKL. The length of the CDR3 is 16 residues. For the CDR3, the DNA is TGCGCCAGCAGCCAGGCAGACACCGTATCCTACAATGAGCAGTTCTTC. Protein: CASSQADTVSYNEQFF.

The rearrangement joins TRBV20-1 to TRBJ2-7, with 11 positions matching TRBD2. The junction had 5 bases not matched to a gene; V was cut back by 4 bases and J by 0 bases. CDR3 length: 15 amino acids. The germline V gene encodes CDR1 DFQATT and CDR2 SNEGSKA (reference sequence). CDR3 in amino acids: CSATQTSGASYEQYF. For the CDR3, the DNA is TGCAGTGCTACACAGACTAGCGGGGCCTCCTACGAGCAGTACTTC.

This clonotype has a handful of counts. V usage is TRBV12-3 or TRBV12-4 and J usage is TRBJ2-4; D gene uncertain. Between the trimmed V and J ends, which lost 6 bases and 9 bases, there was a span of 9 bases. The CDR3 covers 11 residues. The CDR3 DNA is TGTGCCAGCAGACTATTTGGCATTCAGTACTTC. It specifies CASRLFGIQYF.

In its sample, this clonotype was seen a few times. The gene calls are TRBV5-5 and TRBJ2-1, with D possibly matching TRBD2 (5 bases). Deletions cut 2 bases from V and 4 bases from J, with 13 bases between. The CDR3 loop spans 15 amino acids. Germline CDR1 is SGHKS and CDR2 is YYEKEE (reference sequence). The CDR3 region has the DNA TGTGCCAGCAGCTTAAATGGACGAGGGTACAATGAGCAGTTCTTC. Translated: CASSLNGRGYNEQFF.

This clonotype was found a few times. The V and J genes are TRBV28 and TRBJ2-7; D might be TRBD1 or TRBD2, each matching 6 bases. Between the trimmed V and J ends, which lost 2 bases and 6 bases, there was a span of 14 bases. Germline V gives CDR1 MDHEN, CDR2 SYDVKM. There are 14 residues in the CDR3. The CDR3 sequence: CASSLRGRRFEQYF. CDR3 nucleotide sequence: TGTGCCAGCAGTTTACGGGGGCGCAGGTTCGAGCAGTACTTC. Full variable domain (missing parts from reference TRBV28 and TRBJ2-7): DVKVTQSSRYLVKRTGEKVFLECVQDMDHENMFWYRQDPGLGLRLIYFSYDVKMKEKGDIPEGYSVSREKKERFSLILESASTNQTSMYLCASSLRGRRFEQYFGPGTRLTVT.

For the CDR3, the DNA is TGTGCCAGCAGTGAAGAGTTGAGGGTCGCCATTCAGTACTTC. This gives the protein CASSEELRVAIQYF. The rearrangement uses TRBV2 and TRBJ2-4; D possibly corresponds to TRBD2 (5 bases). Germline V gene data show CDR1 as SNHLY and CDR2 as FYNNEI. The CDR3 runs to 14 residues. The V and J ends lost 1 base and 9 bases respectively, with 13 bases between them.

The chain employs TRBV3-1 and TRBJ2-2; 14 bases map to TRBD2. Germline V CDR1 and CDR2: LGHDT, YNNKEL (reference sequence). After removal of 3 bases from V and 6 bases from J, the junction contained 6 bases not matched to a gene. CDR3 length: 17 residues. CDR3 sequence: CASSHAGLAGAAGELFF. The DNA for the CDR3 is TGTGCCAGCAGCCACGCGGGACTAGCGGGAGCGGCCGGGGAGCTGTTTTTT. Full variable domain (remainder filled in from reference TRBV3-1 and TRBJ2-2): DTAVSQTPKYLVTQMGNDKSIKCEQNLGHDTMYWYKQDSKKFLKIMFSYNNKELIINETVPNRFSPKSPDKAHLNLHINSLELGDSAVYFCASSHAGLAGAAGELFFGEGSRLTVL.

This clonotype was observed at least ten times. The chain recombines TRBV10-3 with TRBJ2-5; the match to TRBD2 covers 8 bases. After removal of 10 bases from V and 5 bases from J, the junction contained 9 bases not matched to a gene. Germline lookup yields CDR1 ENHRY and CDR2 SYGVKD. CDR3 length: 13 residues. The chain's CDR3 is CATIAGRGETQYF. CDR3 in DNA: TGTGCCACCATAGCGGGACGAGGGGAGACCCAGTACTTC.

This clonotype was counted at least ten times. The V gene is TRBV29-1, the J gene TRBJ1-4; D unclear. This CDR3 has 11 residues. Trimming took off 3 bases at V and 6 bases at J, with 5 bases between the two ends. Germline values: CDR1 SQVTM, CDR2 ANQGSEA. The DNA for the CDR3 is TGCAGCGTTGACGCGGATGAAAAACTGTTTTTT. It specifies CSVDADEKLFF.

The chain carries TRBV20-1 and TRBJ2-1; 8 positions match TRBD2. Looked up from germline, CDR1 is DFQATT and CDR2 is SNEGSKA (reference sequence). The CDR3 spans 15 residues. After removal of 5 bases from V and 7 bases from J, the junction contained 13 bases not matched to a gene. CDR3 in amino acids: CSAPPARLAGNEQFF. The CDR3 DNA follows: TGCAGTGCTCCTCCCGCTCGGCTAGCGGGTAATGAGCAGTTCTTC.

Points on this clonotype: Germline and junction disagree at one end, which may indicate a read error. The chain links TRBV7-3 to TRBJ2-7, with a possible D match to TRBD1 (6 bases). Germline CDR1 is SGHTA and CDR2 is FQGTGA. This CDR3 has 13 amino acids. In DNA, the CDR3 is TGTACCAGCAGCTTGGACAGTTCCTACGAGCAGTACTTC. It encodes CTSSLDSSYEQYF.

This clonotype turned up a few times. Relative to the germline gene, one junction end is altered; a read error may explain this. V and J are TRBV27 and TRBJ1-5; TRBD1 aligns across 7 bases. The CDR3 runs to 15 residues. CDR1 and CDR2 from the germline V gene are MNHEY and SMNVEV (reference sequence). For the CDR3, the DNA is TGTGCCGGCAGTTCTACAGGGGAGGGGTATCAGCCCCAGCATTTT. Protein product: CAGSSTGEGYQPQHF.

The rearrangement links TRBV5-1 to TRBJ2-5; perhaps TRBD2 as D (6 bases). The DNA end is more similar to TRBJ2-1, so the J call may be wrong. This CDR3 has 16 residues. Germline values: CDR1 SGHRS, CDR2 YFSETQ. CDR3 bases: TGCGCCAGCAGCCTCGGTCCGGCGGGAAGTATCAATGAGCAGTTCTTC. Translating gives CASSLGPAGSINEQFF.

The CDR3 DNA reads as TGCAGTGTTCTGGGGACTAGCGCGCCCCAAGAGACCCAGTACTTC. Protein sequence: CSVLGTSAPQETQYF. The chain uses TRBV20-1 and TRBJ2-5; 10 nucleotides line up with TRBD2. In germline, CDR1 is DFQATT, CDR2 SNEGSKA (reference sequence). Trimming cost V 7 bases and J 1 base; bases outside gene matches: 9. This CDR3 has 15 amino acids.

This clonotype was seen only a few times. The rearrangement links TRBV20-1 to TRBJ2-3; TRBD2 aligns across 7 bases. After removal of 2 bases from V and 0 bases from J, the junction contained 8 bases not matched to a gene. The germline V gene encodes CDR1 DFQATT and CDR2 SNEGSKA (reference sequence). The CDR3 length is 16 residues. Here the CDR3 reads CSARRYVAGSTDTQYF. For the CDR3, the DNA is TGCAGTGCTAGACGATATGTAGCGGGTAGCACAGATACGCAGTATTTT.

This clonotype was observed at least ten times. The V gene is TRBV5-1, the J gene TRBJ2-7, with TRBD2 matching over 11 bases. The germline CDR1 and CDR2 sequences are SGHRS and YFSETQ. Trimming at V came to 0 bases and at J to 4 bases, leaving 3 bases not matched to a gene. This CDR3 comprises 15 residues. The CDR3 region is CASSLDSSGRYEQYF. The CDR3 region has the DNA TGCGCCAGCAGCTTGGATTCTAGCGGGAGGTACGAGCAGTACTTC.

The chain employs TRBV5-5 and TRBJ1-3; D gene uncertain. CDR1 SGHKS and CDR2 YYEKEE come from the germline V gene (reference sequence). Trimming removed 0 bases at V and 0 bases at J, with 7 bases between. This CDR3 has 15 residues. In nucleotides, the CDR3 is TGTGCCAGCAGCTTGGCGGCCAACTCTGGAAACACCATATATTTT. Protein: CASSLAANSGNTIYF.

This clonotype has more than one count but fewer than ten. This sequence joins TRBV6-5 and TRBJ1-6; possible D gene TRBD1, 6 bases. Germline CDR1 is MNHEY and CDR2 is SVGAGI. The CDR3 runs 14 residues. V was cut by 6 bases and J by 8 bases, with 14 bases left in between. CDR3 nucleotides: TGTGCCAGCAGCCGCGGACAGCTGGATTCACCCCTCCACTTT. This sequence encodes CASSRGQLDSPLHF.

This sequence joins TRBV7-2 and TRBJ1-4; maybe TRBD1 (5 bases). This CDR3 has 15 residues. Trimming pared 5 bases from V and 1 base from J, leaving 11 bases between. Per germline, CDR1 SGHTA and CDR2 FQGNSA. The CDR3 spells CASSLRGRTNEKLFF. The CDR3 nucleotides are TGTGCCAGCAGCCTTAGGGGTAGAACTAATGAAAAACTGTTTTTT.

V gene TRBV20-1 combines with J gene TRBJ2-5; TRBD1 matches 8 bases. The CDR3 sequence is 14 residues long. J was trimmed by 5 bases and V by 0 bases; bases with no gene match: 5. Germline values: CDR1 DFQATT, CDR2 SNEGSKA (reference sequence). The CDR3 reads CSARDSRGLETQYF. For the CDR3, the DNA is TGCAGTGCTAGAGATTCCAGGGGGCTTGAGACCCAGTACTTC.

This clonotype was counted many times. The chain carries TRBV5-1 and TRBJ2-7, with 11 bases that match TRBD1. The CDR3 is made up of 14 amino acids. CDR1 and CDR2 (germline): SGHRS, YFSETQ. The V and J ends lost 3 bases and 3 bases, in that order; junction bases with no gene match: 2. CDR3 nucleotides: TGCGCCAGCAGCTCCGGGACAGGGGGCTACGAGCAGTACTTC. It translates to CASSSGTGGYEQYF.